This T cell receptor beta chain was observed in a study of shared clonotypes between healthy human individuals. About the research overall: CD4 naive cells filled three plates per donor, CD4 memory three, CD8 naive two and CD8 memory one.

The CDR3 loop spans 14 amino acids. Germline V gene data show CDR1 as SNHLY and CDR2 as FYNNEI. V gave up 5 bases and J gave up 7 bases, with 17 bases separating them. Assay used: immunoSEQ multiplex PCR; TCRdb lists only in-frame clones, some missing. This repertoire shows 950,000 to 1,300,000 clones, around 76% found once; its top ten account for about 1.5%. This TCR was recovered from a man aged 18 to 30 in good health. The chain uses TRBV2 and TRBJ1-2; tentatively, D is TRBD1 (6 bases). The specimen sequenced was memory CD4+ T cells sorted from blood. Subset meaning: CD45RA-negative fraction. The CDR3, as DNA: TGTGCCAGCAGTAATGACAGGTCTGGACGTGGCTACACCTTC. Protein: CASSNDRSGRGYTF.